The present T cell receptor beta chain was sequenced within a study of blood T cell repertoires in COVID-19 (dated by TCRdb to the early 2020s). Some background on the complete study: The collaborator samples originated in the United States, Italy and Spain and spanned the acute and convalescent phases of COVID-19. The material from the prospective study consisted of cDNA or gDNA derived from T cells, B-cell-depleted T cells, or PBMCs. Subjects who had been exposed to COVID-19, were actively infected with it, or had recovered from it provided the deeply sampled blood TCRbeta repertoires that made up the dataset. A freely available public database, intended as a resource for researchers studying the immune response to SARS-CoV-2, is where the repertoires were released. The samples were drawn from the first 160 participants of the ongoing ImmuneRACE study and from over a thousand subjects provided by 6 global collaborators. A de-identified subject ID, COVID-19 status, age in years and sex were almost always included in the sample metadata. HLA class I and class II types, where available, came from metadata supplied by the sample provider rather than from assay-based typing.

Summary of the overall study and its limitations: The quantity of clinical and demographic metadata differed by source and by participant and was supplied without curation.

Each collaborating institution followed its own protocols to collect whole blood in K2EDTA tubes. For TCRbeta analysis, collaborators shipped samples as frozen whole blood, isolated PBMCs, or DNA extracted from either of those sample types. In the case of this clone: Its antigen remains unidentified. Base qualities are missing; no much larger clone stands one base away.

The immunoSEQ Assay, a bias-controlled multiplex PCR, was used to amplify TCRbeta CDR3 regions from genomic DNA. The authors' analysis ran thus. Within the assay, amplification of reference gene primers was used to estimate how many nucleated cells each sample contained. To quantify the absolute abundance of each unique TCRbeta CDR3 rearrangement, sequence reads were collapsed and filtered. For each sample, productive Simpson clonality was calculated as the square root of Simpson's diversity index over productive rearrangements. TCRdb holds this immuneACCESS table with in-frame rearrangements only. Some clones are missing; in checked studies, unresolved V genes explain under half, and the rest has no known cause. V and J calls and clone size are given by that table; D and trimming were obtained from the DNA. This sample lists roughly 140,000 clones; 88% were detected once. In total, the top ten clones hold about 2.5% of the sample.

This receptor was identified in a human donor in a cohort sampled during active COVID-19. The sample was peripheral blood.

Here is the DNA: TGTGCCACCAGTGAGGTGGGTAAGACAGGGGACTTCATCGAGACCCAGTACTTC. Translated, it reads CATSEVGKTGDFIETQYF. This chain is built from TRBV24-1 and TRBJ2-5; TRBD1 lines up with 8 middle nucleotides. The CDR3 starts with the cysteine, ends with the phenylalanine, and has 18 residues. Only the CDR3 portion is preserved as DNA: 54 bases, with reading frame beginning at the first base. V loses 4 bases at its end and J loses 5 bases; junction bases beyond the gene matches: 17. The germline V gene specifies KGHDR as CDR1 and SFDVKD as CDR2.